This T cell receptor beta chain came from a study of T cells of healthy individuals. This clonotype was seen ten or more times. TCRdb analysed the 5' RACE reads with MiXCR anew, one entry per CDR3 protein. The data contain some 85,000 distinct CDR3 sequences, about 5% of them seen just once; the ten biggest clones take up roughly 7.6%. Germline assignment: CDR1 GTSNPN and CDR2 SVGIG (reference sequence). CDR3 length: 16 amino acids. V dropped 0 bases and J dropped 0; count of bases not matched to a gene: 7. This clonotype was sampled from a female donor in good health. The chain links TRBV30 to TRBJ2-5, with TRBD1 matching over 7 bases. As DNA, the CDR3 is TGTGCCTGGAGTGTACTTGGGACAGCCTACCAAGAGACCCAGTACTTC. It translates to CAWSVLGTAYQETQYF.